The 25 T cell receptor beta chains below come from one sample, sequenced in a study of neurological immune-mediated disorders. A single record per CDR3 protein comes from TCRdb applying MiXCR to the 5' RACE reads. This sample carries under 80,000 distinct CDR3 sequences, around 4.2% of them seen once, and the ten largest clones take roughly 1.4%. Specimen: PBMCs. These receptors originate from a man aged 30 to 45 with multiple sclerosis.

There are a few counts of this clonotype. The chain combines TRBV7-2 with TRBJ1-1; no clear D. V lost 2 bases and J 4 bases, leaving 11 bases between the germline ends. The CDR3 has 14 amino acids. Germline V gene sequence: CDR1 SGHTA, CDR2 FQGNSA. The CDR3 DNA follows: TGTGCCAGCAGCTTAAACAGATTGGGCACTGAAGCTTTCTTT. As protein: CASSLNRLGTEAFF.

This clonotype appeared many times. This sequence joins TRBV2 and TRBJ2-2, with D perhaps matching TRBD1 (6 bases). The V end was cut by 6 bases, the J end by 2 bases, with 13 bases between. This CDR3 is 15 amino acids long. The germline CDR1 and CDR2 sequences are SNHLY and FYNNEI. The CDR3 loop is CASRHRDINTGELFF. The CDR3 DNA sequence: TGTGCCAGCAGACACCGGGACATTAACACCGGGGAGCTGTTTTTT.

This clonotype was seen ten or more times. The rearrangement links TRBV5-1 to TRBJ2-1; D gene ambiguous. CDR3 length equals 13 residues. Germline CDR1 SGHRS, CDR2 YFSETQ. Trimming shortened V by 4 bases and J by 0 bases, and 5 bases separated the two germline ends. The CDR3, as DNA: TGCGCCAGCAGCGCGGACTCCTACAATGAGCAGTTCTTC. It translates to CASSADSYNEQFF. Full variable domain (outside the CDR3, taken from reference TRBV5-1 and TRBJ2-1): KAGVTQTPRYLIKTRGQQVTLSCSPISGHRSVSWYQQTPGQGLQFLFEYFSETQRNKGNFPGRFSGRQFSNSRSEMNVSTLELGDSALYLCASSADSYNEQFFGPGTRLTVL.

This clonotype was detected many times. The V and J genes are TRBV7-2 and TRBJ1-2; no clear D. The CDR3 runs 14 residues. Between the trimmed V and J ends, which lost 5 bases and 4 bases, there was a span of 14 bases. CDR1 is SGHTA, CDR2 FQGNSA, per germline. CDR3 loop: CASSPPAAVYGYTF. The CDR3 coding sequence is TGTGCCAGCAGCCCCCCCGCTGCAGTCTATGGCTACACCTTC. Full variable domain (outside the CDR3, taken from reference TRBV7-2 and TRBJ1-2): GAGVSQSPSNKVTEKGKDVELRCDPISGHTALYWYRQSLGQGLEFLIYFQGNSAPDKSGLPSDRFSAERTGGSVSTLTIQRTQQEDSAVYLCASSPPAAVYGYTFGSGTRLTVV.

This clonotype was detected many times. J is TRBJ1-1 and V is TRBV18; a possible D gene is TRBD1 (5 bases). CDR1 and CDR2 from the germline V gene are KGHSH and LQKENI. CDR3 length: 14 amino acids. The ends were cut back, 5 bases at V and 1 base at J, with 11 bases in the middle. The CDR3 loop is CASSSSGGNTEAFF. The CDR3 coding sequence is TGTGCCAGCTCAAGCTCGGGGGGGAACACTGAAGCTTTCTTT.

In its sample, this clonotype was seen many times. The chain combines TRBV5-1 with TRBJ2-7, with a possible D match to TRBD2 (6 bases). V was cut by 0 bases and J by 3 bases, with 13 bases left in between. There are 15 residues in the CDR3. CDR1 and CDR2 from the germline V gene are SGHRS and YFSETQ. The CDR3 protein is CASSLGAGNIYEQYF. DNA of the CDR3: TGCGCCAGCAGCTTGGGTGCGGGGAATATCTACGAGCAGTACTTC.

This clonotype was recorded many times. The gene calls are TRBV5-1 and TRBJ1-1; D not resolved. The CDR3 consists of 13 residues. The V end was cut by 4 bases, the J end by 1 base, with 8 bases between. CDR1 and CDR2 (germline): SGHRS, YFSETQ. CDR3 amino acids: CASSHPGNTEAFF. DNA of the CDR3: TGCGCCAGCAGCCACCCAGGGAACACTGAAGCTTTCTTT.

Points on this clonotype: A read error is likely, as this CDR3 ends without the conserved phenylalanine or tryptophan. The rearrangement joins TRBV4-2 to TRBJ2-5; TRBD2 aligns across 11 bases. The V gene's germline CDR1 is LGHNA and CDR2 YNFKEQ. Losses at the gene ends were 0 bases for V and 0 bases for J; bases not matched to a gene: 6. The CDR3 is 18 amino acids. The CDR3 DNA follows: TGTGCCAGCAGCCAAGATCTAGCGGGGGGCCGCCACCAAGAGACCCAGTACAAC. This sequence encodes CASSQDLAGGRHQETQYN.

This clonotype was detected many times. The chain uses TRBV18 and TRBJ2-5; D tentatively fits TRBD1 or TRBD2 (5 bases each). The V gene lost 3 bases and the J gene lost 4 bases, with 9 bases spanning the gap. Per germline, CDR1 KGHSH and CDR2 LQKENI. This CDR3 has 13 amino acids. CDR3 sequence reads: CASSPPGRETQYF. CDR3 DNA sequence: TGTGCCAGCTCACCGCCAGGGAGAGAGACCCAGTACTTC.

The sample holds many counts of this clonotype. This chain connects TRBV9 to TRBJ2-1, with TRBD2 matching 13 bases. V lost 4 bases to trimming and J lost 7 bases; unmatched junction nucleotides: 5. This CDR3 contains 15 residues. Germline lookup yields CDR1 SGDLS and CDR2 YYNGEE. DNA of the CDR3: TGTGCCAGCAGCTTCCGACTAGCGGGGGGAAATGAGCAGTTCTTC. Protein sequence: CASSFRLAGGNEQFF.

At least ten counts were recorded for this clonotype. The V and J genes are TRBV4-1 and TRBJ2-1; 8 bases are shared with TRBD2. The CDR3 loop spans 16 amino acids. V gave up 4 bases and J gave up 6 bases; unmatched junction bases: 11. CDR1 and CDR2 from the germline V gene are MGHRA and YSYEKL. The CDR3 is CASSLVSGTSSNEQFF. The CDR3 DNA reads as TGCGCCAGCAGCCTCGTCTCCGGGACTAGTAGCAATGAGCAGTTCTTC.

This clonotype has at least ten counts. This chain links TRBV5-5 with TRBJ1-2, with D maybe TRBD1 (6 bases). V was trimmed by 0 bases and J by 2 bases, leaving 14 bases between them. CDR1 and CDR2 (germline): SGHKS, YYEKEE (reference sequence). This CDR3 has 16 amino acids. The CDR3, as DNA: TGTGCCAGCAGCTTGGATAACAGGGATTCGAACTATGGCTACACCTTC. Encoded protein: CASSLDNRDSNYGYTF.

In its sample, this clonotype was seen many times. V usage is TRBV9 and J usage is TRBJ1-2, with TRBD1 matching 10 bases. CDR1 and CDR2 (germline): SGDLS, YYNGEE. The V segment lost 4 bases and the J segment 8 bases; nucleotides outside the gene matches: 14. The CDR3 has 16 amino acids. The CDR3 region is CASSPLIGGTGVGYTF. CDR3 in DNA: TGTGCCAGCAGCCCACTAATTGGAGGGACAGGGGTCGGCTACACCTTC.

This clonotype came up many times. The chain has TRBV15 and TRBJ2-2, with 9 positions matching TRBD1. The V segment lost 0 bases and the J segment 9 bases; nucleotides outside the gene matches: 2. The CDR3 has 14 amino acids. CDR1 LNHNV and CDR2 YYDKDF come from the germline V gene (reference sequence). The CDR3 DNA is TGTGCCACCAGCAGAGAAGGACAGGGGAGGGAGCTGTTTTTT. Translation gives CATSREGQGRELFF.

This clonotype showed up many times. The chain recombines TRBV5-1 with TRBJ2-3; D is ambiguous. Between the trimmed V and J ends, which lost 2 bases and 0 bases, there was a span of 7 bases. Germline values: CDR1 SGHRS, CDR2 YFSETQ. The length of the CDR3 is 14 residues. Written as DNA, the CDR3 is TGCGCCAGCAGCTTTCAGTCTAGCACAGATACGCAGTATTTT. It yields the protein CASSFQSSTDTQYF.

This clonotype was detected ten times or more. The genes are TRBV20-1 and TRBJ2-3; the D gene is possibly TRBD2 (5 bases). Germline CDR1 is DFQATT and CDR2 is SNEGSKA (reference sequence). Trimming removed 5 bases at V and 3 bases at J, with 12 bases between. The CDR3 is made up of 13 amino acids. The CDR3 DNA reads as TGCAGTGCTCCCCGAGAGGGAACAGATACGCAGTATTTT. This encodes CSAPREGTDTQYF.

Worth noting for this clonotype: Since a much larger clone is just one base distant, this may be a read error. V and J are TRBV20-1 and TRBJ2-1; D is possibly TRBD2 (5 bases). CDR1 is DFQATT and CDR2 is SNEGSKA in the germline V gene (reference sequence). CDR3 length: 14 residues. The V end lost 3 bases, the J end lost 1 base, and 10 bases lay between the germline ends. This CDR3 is CSASEGKSYNEQFF. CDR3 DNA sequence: TGCAGTGCTAGCGAGGGAAAATCCTACAATGAGCAGTTCTTC.

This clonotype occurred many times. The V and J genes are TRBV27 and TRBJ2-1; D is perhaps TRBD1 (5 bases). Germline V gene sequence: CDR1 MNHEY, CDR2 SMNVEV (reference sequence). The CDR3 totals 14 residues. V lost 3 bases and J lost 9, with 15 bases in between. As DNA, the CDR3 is TGTGCCAGCAGTTTGGGGCTCGCCGGCGGTGAGCAGTTCTTC. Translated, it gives CASSLGLAGGEQFF.

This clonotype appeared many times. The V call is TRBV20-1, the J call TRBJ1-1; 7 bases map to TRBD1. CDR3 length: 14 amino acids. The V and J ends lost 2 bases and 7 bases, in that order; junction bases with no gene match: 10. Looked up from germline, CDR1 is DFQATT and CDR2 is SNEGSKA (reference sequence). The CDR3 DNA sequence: TGCAGTGCTAGACCCCGGACAGGCGAAAATGAAGCTTTCTTT. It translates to CSARPRTGENEAFF.

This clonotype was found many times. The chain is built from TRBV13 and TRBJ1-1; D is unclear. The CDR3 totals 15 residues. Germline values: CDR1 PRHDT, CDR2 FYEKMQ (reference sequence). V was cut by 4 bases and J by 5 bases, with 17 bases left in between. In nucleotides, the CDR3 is TGTGCCAGCAGCTCCCTGGTGGTAGGTATTACTGAAGCTTTCTTT. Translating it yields CASSSLVVGITEAFF.

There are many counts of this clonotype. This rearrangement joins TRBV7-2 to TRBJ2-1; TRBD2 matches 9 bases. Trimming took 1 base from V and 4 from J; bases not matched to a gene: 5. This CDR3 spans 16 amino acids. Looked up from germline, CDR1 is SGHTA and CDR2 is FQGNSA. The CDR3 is CASSLVAGGPYNEQFF. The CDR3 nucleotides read TGTGCCAGCAGCTTAGTCGCGGGGGGGCCATACAATGAGCAGTTCTTC.

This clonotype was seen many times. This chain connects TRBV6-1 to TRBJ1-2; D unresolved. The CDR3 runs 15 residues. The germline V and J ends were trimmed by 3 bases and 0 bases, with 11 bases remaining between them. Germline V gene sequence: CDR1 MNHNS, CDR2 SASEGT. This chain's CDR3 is CASSEGTIPNYGYTF. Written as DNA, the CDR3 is TGTGCCAGCAGTGAGGGAACTATCCCTAACTATGGCTACACCTTC.

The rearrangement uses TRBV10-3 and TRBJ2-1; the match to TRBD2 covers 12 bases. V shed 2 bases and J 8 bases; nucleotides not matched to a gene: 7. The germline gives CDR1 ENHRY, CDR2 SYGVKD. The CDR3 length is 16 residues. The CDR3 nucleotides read TGTGCCATCAGTGAGCGGGGACTAGCGGGTAGCCATGAGCAGTTCTTC. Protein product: CAISERGLAGSHEQFF.

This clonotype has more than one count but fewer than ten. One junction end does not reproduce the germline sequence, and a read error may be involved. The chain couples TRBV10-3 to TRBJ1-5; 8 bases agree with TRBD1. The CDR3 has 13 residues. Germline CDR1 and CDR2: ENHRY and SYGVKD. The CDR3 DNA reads TGTGCCATCGCCTCACAGGGGGATCAGCCCCAGAATTTT. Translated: CAIASQGDQPQNF.

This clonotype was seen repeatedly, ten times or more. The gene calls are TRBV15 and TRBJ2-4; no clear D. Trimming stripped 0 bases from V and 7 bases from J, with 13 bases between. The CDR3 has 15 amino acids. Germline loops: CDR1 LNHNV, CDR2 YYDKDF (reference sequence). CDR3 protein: CATSRDILVRNIQYF. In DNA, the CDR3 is TGTGCCACCAGCAGAGATATCCTAGTAAGGAACATTCAGTACTTC.